This T cell receptor beta chain was recorded in a study of T-cell reconstitution after alpha-beta-depleted transplantation in children. Molecular barcoding with unique molecular identifiers was used for the TCRbeta library. TCRdb analysed the PCR reads with MiXCR anew, one entry per CDR3 protein. The table has about 400,000 distinct CDR3 sequences, 10% to 15% seen once. This clonotype was observed a few times. Sequenced material: PBMCs, taken from the stem cell graft. The sequence was obtained from a human donor who donated a stem cell graft to a child with Fanconi anemia.

The CDR3 DNA follows: TGCGCCAGCAGCCAAGTTTGGGGACTCACAGATACGCAGTATTTT. Its protein product is CASSQVWGLTDTQYF. The J gene is TRBJ2-3, the V gene TRBV4-3, with D possibly matching TRBD2 (6 bases). The V end was cut by 1 base, the J end by 2 bases, with 10 bases between. Per germline, CDR1 LGHNA and CDR2 YSLEER. CDR3 size: 15 residues.